This T cell receptor (beta chain) originates from a study of cytomegalovirus exposure and HLA in healthy donors. After removal of 4 bases from V and 7 bases from J, the junction contained 6 bases not matched to a gene. Germline V gene lookup returns CDR1 GTSNPN and CDR2 SVGIG (reference sequence). This CDR3 has 12 residues. Use of 60 Vbeta and 13 Jbeta primers characterized the PCR. The assay was immunoSEQ multiplex PCR, and TCRdb's table has in-frame clones only and misses some. The data show about 200,000 clones, 82% seen once. Sequencing input: PBMCs. V and J are TRBV30 and TRBJ1-1, with TRBD1 identical over 7 bases. The sequence was obtained from a man in his forties in good health and CMV-seropositive. The CDR3 region is CAWNRGGGEAFF. In DNA, the CDR3 is TGTGCCTGGAACAGGGGAGGAGGTGAAGCTTTCTTT.